The T cell receptor beta chain described here comes from a study of technical replicates of blood from a few donors (dated by TCRdb to about 2017). The CDR3 starts with the cysteine, ends with the phenylalanine, and has 14 residues. Of the read, only the CDR3 DNA is kept; its 42 bases are in frame from base 1. CDR1 and CDR2 were assigned from the germline V gene as MGHRA and YSYEKL. Receptor libraries were prepared by the immunoSEQ multiplex PCR assay. TCRdb took over this immuneACCESS table, retaining in-frame rearrangements with V and J assigned. Such tables are incomplete; in checked studies, under half of the missing clones stem from an unresolved V gene, and the remainder is unexplained. The sample table holds more than 80,000 clones, of which roughly 95% were seen once. Approximately 0.2% of the sample rests with the top ten. Turning to this clone: Its antigen is still unknown. The junction differs from germline at one of its ends, possibly a read error.

This clonotype was sampled from a human donor in good health. Sequenced input: T cells isolated from PBMCs. This sequence uses TRBV4-1 and TRBJ2-7; TRBD2 agrees with 8 junctional bases. The base sequence is TGCGCCAGCAGACAAGAAGCGGGAGTGGACGAGCAGTACTTC. Translation gives CASRQEAGVDEQYF.